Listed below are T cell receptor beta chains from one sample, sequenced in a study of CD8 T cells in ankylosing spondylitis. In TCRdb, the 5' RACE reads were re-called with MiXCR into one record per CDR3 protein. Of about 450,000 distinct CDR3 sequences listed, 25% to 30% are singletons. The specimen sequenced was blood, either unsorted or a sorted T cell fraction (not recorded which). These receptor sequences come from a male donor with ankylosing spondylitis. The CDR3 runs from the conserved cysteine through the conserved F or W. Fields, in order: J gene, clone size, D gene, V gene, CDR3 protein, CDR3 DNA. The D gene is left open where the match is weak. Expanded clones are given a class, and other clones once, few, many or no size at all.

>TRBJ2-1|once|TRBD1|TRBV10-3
CAISDPTGGYHEQFF
TGTGCCATCAGTGATCCCACAGGGGGTTACCATGAGCAGTTCTTC
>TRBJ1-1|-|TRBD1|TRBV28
CASSPWTGECITEAFF
TGTGCCAGCAGTCCGTGGACAGGGGAGTGTATCACTGAAGCTTTCTTT
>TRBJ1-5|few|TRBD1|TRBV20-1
CSASDRANQPQHF
TGCAGTGCTTCGGACAGGGCCAATCAGCCCCAGCATTTT
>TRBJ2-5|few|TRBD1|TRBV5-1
CASSLEQGAKTQYF
TGCGCCAGCAGCTTGGAGCAGGGGGCCAAGACCCAGTACTTC
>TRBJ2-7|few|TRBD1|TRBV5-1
CASSLDPTGMGTYEQYF
TGCGCCAGCAGCTTGGACCCGACAGGGATGGGCACCTACGAGCAGTACTTC
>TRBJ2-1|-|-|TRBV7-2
CASTISVKGGEQFF
TGTGCCAGCACCATTAGCGTGAAGGGGGGTGAGCAGTTCTTC
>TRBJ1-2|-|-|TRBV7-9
CASSLAAKGNYGYTF
TGTGCCAGCAGCTTAGCGGCCAAGGGAAACTATGGCTACACCTTC
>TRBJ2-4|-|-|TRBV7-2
CASSLSSTKNIQYF
TGTGCCAGCAGCTTATCCTCGACCAAAAACATTCAGTACTTC
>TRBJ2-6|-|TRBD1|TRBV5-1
CASDRGSGANVLTF
TGCGCCAGTGACAGGGGTTCTGGGGCCAACGTCCTGACTTTC
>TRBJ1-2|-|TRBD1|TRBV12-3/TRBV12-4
CASSLTDRGDGYTF
TGTGCCAGCAGTCTAACTGACAGGGGCGATGGCTACACCTTC
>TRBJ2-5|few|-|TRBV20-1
CSARLMVLGRETQYF
TGCAGTGCGAGACTCATGGTTCTAGGCCGGGAGACCCAGTACTTC
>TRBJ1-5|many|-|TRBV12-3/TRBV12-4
CASSLGPNQPQHF
TGTGCCAGCAGTCTGGGTCCCAATCAGCCCCAGCATTTT
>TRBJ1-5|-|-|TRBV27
CASSSREIGNQPQHF
TGTGCCAGCAGCTCCAGGGAAATCGGCAATCAGCCCCAGCATTTT
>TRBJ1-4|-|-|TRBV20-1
CSALHRIGEKLFF
TGCAGTGCGCTGCACAGGATCGGTGAAAAACTGTTTTTT